Presented here are 4 T cell receptor beta chains from one specimen sequenced in a study of post-analysis software for immune sequencing data. Study-wide results and limits: Higher frequency in patients than in controls was seen for roughly 5 TRBV segments, with TRBV5-6, TRBV5-1 and TRBV20-1 among them.

No antigen has been identified for these receptors. Unique molecular identifiers had been added to the TCR beta cDNA libraries. MiXCR, run by TCRdb on the PCR reads, gives a single entry per CDR3 protein. The repertoire has roughly 410,000 distinct CDR3 sequences, roughly 30% of them found once; the top ten carry under 15%. Sequencing used blood. The receptors stem from a girl under 18 with multiple sclerosis.

This clonotype was recorded once. CDR3 in DNA: TGCGCCAGCAGCTCTAGCCGGGACAGAGTGAACTATGGCTACACCTTC. Its protein is CASSSSRDRVNYGYTF. This chain links TRBV5-1 with TRBJ1-2; 7 bases match TRBD1. Per germline, CDR1 SGHRS and CDR2 YFSETQ. V shed 3 bases and J 2 bases; nucleotides not matched to a gene: 10. The CDR3 is 16 residues long.

V gene TRBV6-5 combines with J gene TRBJ1-4; D gene unclear. The ends were cut back, 4 bases at V and 2 bases at J, with 14 bases in the middle. Germline CDR1 MNHEY, CDR2 SVGAGI. This CDR3 region has 16 residues. CDR3 region: CASSLSGRPTNEKLFF. In DNA, the CDR3 is TGTGCCAGCAGTTTAAGTGGGAGGCCGACTAATGAAAAACTGTTTTTT.

This sequence joins TRBV7-9 and TRBJ1-5; D call uncertain. Trimming left V 8 bases short and J 9 bases short, with 11 bases between. From germline, CDR1 is SEHNR and CDR2 FQNEAQ (reference sequence). The CDR3 covers 11 residues. This CDR3 is CASPRVGPQHF. CDR3 DNA sequence: TGTGCCAGCCCTAGAGTTGGGCCCCAGCATTTT.

This clonotype came up a few times. The gene calls are TRBV20-1 and TRBJ2-7, with a weak D call TRBD1 (6 bases). Trimming took 0 bases from V and 5 from J, leaving 14 bases between them. Per the germline V gene, CDR1 is DFQATT and CDR2 is SNEGSKA (reference sequence). CDR3 length equals 14 residues. This chain's CDR3 is CSAREGAQRDEQYF. The DNA of the CDR3 is TGCAGTGCTAGAGAGGGGGCACAAAGGGACGAGCAGTACTTC.